The rows below give T cell receptor beta chains drawn from one sample of a study of OX40 agonist ivuxolimab in advanced cancers. Only in-frame clones appear in the TCRdb table, and some are missing; sequencing was by immunoSEQ multiplex PCR. The data contain roughly 42,000 clones, approximately 86% of them seen just once; the ten biggest clones take up 12%. The source material was CD4+ or CD8+ T cells sorted from blood, sampled in a trial of the OX40 agonist ivuxolimab. Receptor source: an adult with an advanced solid tumor such as melanoma, head and neck, liver or kidney cancer. CDR3s include the opening cysteine and the closing phenylalanine or tryptophan. D genes are given only for firm matches.

J gene: TRBJ1-1
V gene: TRBV5-1
D gene: -
CDR3 protein: CASSLTLDRQSGTEAFF
CDR3 DNA: TGCGCCAGCAGCTTGACCCTGGATCGACAGTCGGGCACTGAAGCTTTCTTT

J gene: TRBJ2-7
V gene: TRBV4-2
D gene: TRBD2
CDR3 protein: CASSQDETSVHEQYF
CDR3 DNA: TGTGCCAGCAGCCAAGACGAGACTAGCGTCCACGAGCAGTACTTC

J gene: TRBJ2-1
V gene: TRBV7-3
D gene: TRBD1
CDR3 protein: CASSSLGRDSYNEQFF
CDR3 DNA: TGTGCCAGCAGCTCCCTCGGCCGGGACAGTTACAATGAGCAGTTCTTC

J gene: TRBJ2-7
V gene: TRBV28
D gene: -
CDR3 protein: CASSFRPDSSYEQYF
CDR3 DNA: TGTGCCAGCAGTTTTCGGCCCGACAGCTCCTACGAGCAGTACTTC

J gene: TRBJ2-5
V gene: TRBV7-9
D gene: TRBD1
CDR3 protein: CASSLRQGANETQYF
CDR3 DNA: TGTGCCAGCAGCTTACGTCAGGGGGCAAACGAGACCCAGTACTTC

J gene: TRBJ2-7
V gene: TRBV10-3
D gene: TRBD1
CDR3 protein: CATTAGDSSYEQYF
CDR3 DNA: TGTGCCACCACGGCCGGGGACAGCTCCTACGAGCAGTACTTC

J gene: TRBJ2-6
V gene: TRBV10-3
D gene: TRBD1
CDR3 protein: CAISEYVIQGAGANVLTF
CDR3 DNA: TGTGCCATCAGTGAGTATGTAATTCAGGGGGCTGGGGCCAACGTCCTGACTTTC

J gene: TRBJ2-4
V gene: TRBV19
D gene: TRBD2
CDR3 protein: CASTQALLAREGLLAKNIQYF
CDR3 DNA: TGTGCCAGTACACAAGCCCTATTGGCGAGGGAGGGGCTGTTAGCCAAAAACATTCAGTACTTC

J gene: TRBJ2-1
V gene: TRBV7-9
D gene: -
CDR3 protein: CASSMGANEQFF
CDR3 DNA: TGTGCCAGCAGTATGGGGGCGAATGAGCAGTTCTTC

J gene: TRBJ1-4
V gene: TRBV6-5
D gene: -
CDR3 protein: CASNRRQVEKLFF
CDR3 DNA: TGTGCCAGCAATCGCAGACAGGTTGAAAAACTGTTTTTT

J gene: TRBJ2-1
V gene: TRBV19
D gene: -
CDR3 protein: CASAPGTQPYNEQFF
CDR3 DNA: TGTGCCAGTGCGCCCGGGACTCAGCCCTACAATGAGCAGTTCTTC